This T cell receptor beta chain came from a study of shared clonotypes between healthy human individuals. Notes on the study in general: Larger richness was generally estimated for naive than memory subsets.

This CDR3 has 11 amino acids. V dropped 8 bases and J dropped 8; count of bases not matched to a gene: 3. Germline assignment: CDR1 MDHEN and CDR2 SYDVKM. The protocol was immunoSEQ multiplex PCR, while the TCRdb copy is restricted to in-frame clones and leaves out a portion. The sample holds 2.3 million or so clones; more than 85% are singletons and the top ten take 0.35% to 0.5%. A word on this clone: What it binds is not known.

This receptor was taken from a man aged 18 to 29 in good health. Some clones in this sample may be carry-over from other donors' samples. Sequenced: naive CD4+ T cells from PBMCs. Subset denoted: CD45RA+ positively selected. The chain combines TRBV28 with TRBJ2-3; TRBD2 matches at 8 bases. The CDR3 DNA reads TGTGCCAGCCCTGCGGGGGGTACGCAGTATTTT. Its translation is CASPAGGTQYF.